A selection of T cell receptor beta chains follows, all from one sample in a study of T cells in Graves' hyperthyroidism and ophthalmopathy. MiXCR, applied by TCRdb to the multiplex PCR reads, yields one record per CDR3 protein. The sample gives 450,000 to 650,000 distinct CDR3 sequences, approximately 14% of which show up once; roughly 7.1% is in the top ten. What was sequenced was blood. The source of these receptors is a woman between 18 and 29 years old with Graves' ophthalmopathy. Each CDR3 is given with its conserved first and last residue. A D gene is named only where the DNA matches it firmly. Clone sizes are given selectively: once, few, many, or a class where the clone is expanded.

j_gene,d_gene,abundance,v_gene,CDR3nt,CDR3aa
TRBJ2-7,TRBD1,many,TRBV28,TGTGCCAGCAGTTCCTCCGGGACAGGCTACGAGCAGTACTTC,CASSSSGTGYEQYF
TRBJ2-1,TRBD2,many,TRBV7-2,TGTGCCAGCTCCAGAGTCCTAGCGGGAGTGGGGGATGAGCAGTTCTTC,CASSRVLAGVGDEQFF
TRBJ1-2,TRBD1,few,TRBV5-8,TGTGCCAGCAGCTACTCCACTCGGGACAGGGGTAACTATGGCTACACCTTC,CASSYSTRDRGNYGYTF
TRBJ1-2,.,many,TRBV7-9,TGTGCCAGCAGCTTAGCGGATTCAGTCGGTGGCTACACCTTC,CASSLADSVGGYTF
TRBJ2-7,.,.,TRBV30,TGTGCCTGGGGCCTCGGACTGGTCTCCTACGAGCAGTACTTC,CAWGLGLVSYEQYF
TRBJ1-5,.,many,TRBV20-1,TGCAGTGCCCCTGCCTGGAGATATGGAAATCAGCCCCAGCATTTT,CSAPAWRYGNQPQHF
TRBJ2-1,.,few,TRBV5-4,TGTGCCAGCAGCAATAGACTGTCATACAATGAGCAGTTCTTC,CASSNRLSYNEQFF
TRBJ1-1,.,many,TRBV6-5,TGTGCCAGCAGTTACGGTCCTCCGACTGAAGCTTTCTTT,CASSYGPPTEAFF
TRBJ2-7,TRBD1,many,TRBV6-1,TGTGCCAGCAGTCTTACAGGGGACCTCTCCTACGAGCAGTACTTC,CASSLTGDLSYEQYF
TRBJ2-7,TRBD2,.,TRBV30,TGTGCCTGGAGTGGGGAGGCGGCGGGAGGTATCGACGAGCAGTACTTC,CAWSGEAAGGIDEQYF